The present T cell receptor (beta chain) was sequenced within a study of blood T cell repertoires in COVID-19. About the research overall: Collection of acute and convalescent COVID-19 samples took place in the United States, Italy and Spain. The analysed material was cDNA or gDNA that came from T cells, B-cell-depleted T cells, or PBMCs.

The table lists this clone with a count of one. Original methodology: Using reference gene primer amplification, nucleated cell counts were estimated. Using immunoSEQ multiplex PCR, the repertoire was profiled, and TCRdb retains in-frame clones only, with some absent. V, J and clone size were drawn from that table, and D and trimming were deduced from the DNA. Here the sample spans 180,000 or so clones, just over 85% being singletons. This receptor was taken from a man aged 60 to 75 with acute or convalescent COVID-19. Sequenced input: peripheral blood.

The CDR3 protein is CASSEAARTDTQYF. Here the CDR3 DNA reads TGTGCCAGCAGTGAAGCTGCGAGGACAGATACGCAGTATTTT. The chain joins TRBV2 to TRBJ2-3; D is undetermined. Germline CDR1 SNHLY, CDR2 FYNNEI. V was clipped by 0 bases and J by 3 bases, with 7 bases between them. CDR3 length equals 14 residues.